This T cell receptor (beta chain) stems from a study of blood T cell repertoires in COVID-19 (dated by TCRdb to the early 2020s). Background on the whole study: Collaborator samples came from the United States, Italy and Spain and covered acute and convalescent phases of COVID-19. The material from the prospective study consisted of cDNA or gDNA derived from T cells, B-cell-depleted T cells, or PBMCs. Deeply sampled blood TCRbeta repertoires from subjects exposed to, actively infected with, or recovered from COVID-19 were included in the dataset. The repertoires were released in a freely available public database meant as a resource for research on the immune response to SARS-CoV-2. Samples came from the ongoing ImmuneRACE study (first 160 participants) plus 1,254 subjects from 6 global collaborators. The sample metadata nearly always contained a de-identified subject ID, COVID-19 status, age in years and sex. Where available, HLA class I and class II types were obtained from metadata supplied by the sample provider rather than from assay-based typing. Study-level results and caveats: Clinical and demographic metadata were provided uncurated, with the amount varying by source and participant.

A distance of 10 bases separates the germline ends of V and J, which lose 0 bases and 4 bases respectively. The CDR3 runs 14 residues from the cysteine to the phenylalanine. Only CDR3 DNA remains: 42 bases, in frame from the first base. Via the germline V gene, CDR1 is SGDLS and CDR2 YYNGEE. TCRbeta CDR3 regions were amplified from genomic DNA by means of the immunoSEQ Assay, a bias-controlled multiplex PCR. Per the original workflow: Nucleated cell counts per sample were estimated from amplification of reference gene primers within the assay. Sequence reads were collapsed and filtered to measure the absolute abundance of every unique TCRbeta CDR3 rearrangement. For each sample, productive Simpson clonality was calculated as the square root of Simpson's diversity index over productive rearrangements. The table comes from immuneACCESS by way of TCRdb, which keeps in-frame sequences with V and J called. Part of the clones is missing from these tables; in studies checked, under half for an unresolved V gene and the rest for unknown reasons. That table supplies the V and J calls and clone size; D and trimming were determined from the DNA. This sample gives 150,000 to 200,000 clones in total; roughly four fifths of them show up just once. The ten largest account for about 5% of the sample.

About this clone itself: The clone's antigen remains unknown. No qualities accompany the bases; no much larger clone lies one base away.

Collaborating institutions collected whole blood in K2EDTA tubes following their own protocols. For TCRbeta analysis, collaborators shipped samples as frozen whole blood, isolated PBMCs, or DNA extracted from either of those sample types. Sequencing was carried out using peripheral blood. The chain employs TRBV9 and TRBJ1-1; no D gene is confidently identified. The sequence was collected from a woman aged 30 to 39 with acute or convalescent COVID-19. CDR3 protein: CASSVGDEGTEAFF. The nucleotide sequence reads TGTGCCAGCAGCGTAGGGGATGAGGGCACTGAAGCTTTCTTT.